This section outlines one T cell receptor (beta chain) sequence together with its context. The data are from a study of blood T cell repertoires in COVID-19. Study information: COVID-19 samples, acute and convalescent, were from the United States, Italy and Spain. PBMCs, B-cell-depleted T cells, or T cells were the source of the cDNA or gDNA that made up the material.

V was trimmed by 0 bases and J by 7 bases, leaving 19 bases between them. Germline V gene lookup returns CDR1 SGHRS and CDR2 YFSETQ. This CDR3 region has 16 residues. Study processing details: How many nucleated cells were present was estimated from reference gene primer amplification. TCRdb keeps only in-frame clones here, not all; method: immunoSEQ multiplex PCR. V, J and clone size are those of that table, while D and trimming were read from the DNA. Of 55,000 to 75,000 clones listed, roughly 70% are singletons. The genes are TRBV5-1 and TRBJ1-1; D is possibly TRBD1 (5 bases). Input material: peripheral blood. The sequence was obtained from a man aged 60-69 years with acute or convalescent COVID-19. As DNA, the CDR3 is TGCGCCAGCAGCTTGGGGGAGGGGCGCGATTTAGTTGAAGCTTTCTTT. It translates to CASSLGEGRDLVEAFF.